This T cell receptor beta chain was sequenced for a study of PD-L1 blockade in urothelial cancer. For the study at large: It was in 2014 that patients started atezolizumab at 1,200 mg intravenously every 3 weeks. Analysis of blood occurred 3 weeks (second dose) and 6 weeks after treatment start. A median of roughly 150,000 T cells was found in the blood samples.

Trimming cost V 9 bases and J 3 bases; bases outside gene matches: 9. Germline assignment: CDR1 SGHDT and CDR2 YYEEEE. The CDR3 runs 14 residues. This clone occurred a few times. Clones were read by immunoSEQ multiplex PCR, and TCRdb kept only the in-frame ones, dropping some. The repertoire holds 35,000 or so clones, approximately 84% seen once, with 8% to 11% in the top ten. Regarding time point: peripheral blood 6 weeks after treatment start. Each patient gave between 1 and 8 samples, pretreatment and on-treatment. The rearrangement uses TRBV5-6 and TRBJ2-5; TRBD1 matches at 9 bases. The origin of this receptor is a man between 35 and 55 years old with urothelial cancer. The source was PBMCs, collected around atezolizumab (anti-PD-L1) treatment. The CDR3 loop reads CATTPGTGKETQYF. CDR3 nucleotide sequence: TGTGCCACTACCCCCGGGACAGGGAAAGAGACCCAGTACTTC.